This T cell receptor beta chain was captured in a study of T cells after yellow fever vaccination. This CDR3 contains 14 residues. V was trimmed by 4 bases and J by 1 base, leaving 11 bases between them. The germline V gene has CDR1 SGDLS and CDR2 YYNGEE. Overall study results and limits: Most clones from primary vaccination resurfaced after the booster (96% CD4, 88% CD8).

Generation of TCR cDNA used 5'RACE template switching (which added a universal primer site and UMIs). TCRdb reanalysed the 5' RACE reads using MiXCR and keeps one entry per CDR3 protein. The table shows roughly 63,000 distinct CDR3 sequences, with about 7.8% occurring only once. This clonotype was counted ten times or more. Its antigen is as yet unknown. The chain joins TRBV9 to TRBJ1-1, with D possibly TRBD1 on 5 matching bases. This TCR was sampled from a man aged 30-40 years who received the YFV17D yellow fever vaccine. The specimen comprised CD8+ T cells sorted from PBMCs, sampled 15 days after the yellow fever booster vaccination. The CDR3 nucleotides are TGTGCCAGCAGCCCAGGGTCAGGGAACACTGAAGCTTTCTTT. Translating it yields CASSPGSGNTEAFF. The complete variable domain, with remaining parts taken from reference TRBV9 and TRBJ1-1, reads DSGVTQTPKHLITATGQRVTLRCSPRSGDLSVYWYQQSLDQGLQFLIQYYNGEERAKGNILERFSAQQFPDLHSELNLSSLELGDSALYFCASSPGSGNTEAFFGQGTRLTVV.